These T cell receptor beta chains were read from a single sample in a study of blood T cell repertoires in COVID-19. Method: immunoSEQ multiplex PCR; TCRdb's copy keeps in-frame clones and lacks some. The table records around 400,000 clones, roughly nine tenths of them present only once. The source material was PBMCs or T cells enriched from blood (not recorded which). Every receptor here comes from a woman younger than 45 who had recovered from COVID-19. Both conserved end residues are part of each CDR3. The D gene is left open where the match is weak. Size is omitted from some rows. Given values are once, few, many or a class for expanded clones.

cdr3_aa,cdr3_nt,d_call,v_call,clone_size,j_call,cdr3_length
CASSPQIGGQETQYF,TGTGCCAGCTCACCTCAAATCGGCGGCCAAGAGACCCAGTACTTC,-,TRBV18,-,TRBJ2-5,15
CASSYLASGFQETQYF,TGTGCCAGCAGTTACCTGGCTAGCGGGTTCCAAGAGACCCAGTACTTC,TRBD2,TRBV6-2/TRBV6-3,once,TRBJ2-5,16
CASSGQYGYTF,TGTGCCAGCAGTGGACAGTATGGCTACACCTTC,-,TRBV28,-,TRBJ1-2,11
CASSYRSRSEKLFF,TGTGCCAGCAGTTACAGATCCAGGTCTGAAAAACTGTTTTTT,-,TRBV6-5,-,TRBJ1-4,14
CAWSLGQGVHGYTF,TGTGCCTGGAGTCTGGGACAGGGTGTCCATGGCTACACCTTC,TRBD1,TRBV30,-,TRBJ1-2,14
CASSQGLAGGPGELFF,TGTGCCAGCAGCCAAGGGCTAGCGGGAGGCCCCGGGGAGCTGTTTTTT,TRBD2,TRBV3-1/TRBV3-2,-,TRBJ2-2,16
CATQGWANEKLFF,TGTGCCACCCAGGGTTGGGCTAATGAAAAACTGTTTTTT,-,TRBV28,few,TRBJ1-4,13
CASSPRWWDKNTEAFF,TGTGCCAGCAGTCCGAGGTGGTGGGACAAGAACACTGAAGCTTTCTTT,-,TRBV28,once,TRBJ1-1,16
CASSPPDRSTEAFF,TGTGCCAGCAGCCCGCCGGACAGATCCACTGAAGCTTTCTTT,-,TRBV3-1/TRBV3-2,once,TRBJ1-1,14
CASSPIPGQGGDGYTF,TGTGCCAGCAGCCCGATACCGGGACAGGGGGGGGATGGCTACACCTTC,TRBD1,TRBV11-2,once,TRBJ1-2,16
CASSLSSLETQYF,TGTGCCAGCAGTTTATCCTCCCTCGAGACCCAGTACTTC,-,TRBV27,few,TRBJ2-5,13
CASSSGTSGGSTDTQYF,TGCGCCAGCAGTTCCGGGACTAGCGGGGGGAGCACAGATACGCAGTATTTT,TRBD2,TRBV5-1,-,TRBJ2-3,17
CAYKRENYGYTF,TGTGCCTACAAAAGGGAGAACTATGGCTACACCTTC,-,TRBV30,-,TRBJ1-2,12
CASSLIRGTEAFF,TGTGCCAGCAGCTTGATAAGGGGCACTGAAGCTTTCTTT,-,TRBV7-9,-,TRBJ1-1,13
CASSLGVGVNQPQHF,TGTGCCAGCAGCTTAGGCGTGGGAGTCAATCAGCCCCAGCATTTT,-,TRBV11-2,-,TRBJ1-5,15
CASSLVRVIQETQYF,TGTGCCAGCAGCTTAGTGAGGGTTATCCAAGAGACCCAGTACTTC,-,TRBV7-8,-,TRBJ2-5,15
CASSFRGGGYGYTF,TGTGCCAGCAGCTTCCGCGGGGGCGGCTATGGCTACACCTTC,-,TRBV5-6,-,TRBJ1-2,14
CASSLGGTGASGANVLTF,TGTGCCAGCAGTTTAGGGGGGACAGGGGCCTCTGGGGCCAACGTCCTGACTTTC,TRBD1,TRBV28,-,TRBJ2-6,18
CASIPLRDSPYEQYF,TGTGCCAGCATCCCCCTTCGGGACAGTCCCTACGAGCAGTACTTC,TRBD1,TRBV7-9,-,TRBJ2-7,15
CAISEGAGIDTQYF,TGTGCCATCAGTGAGGGGGCTGGAATAGATACGCAGTATTTT,-,TRBV10-3,-,TRBJ2-3,14
CASRTSGQGDGYTF,TGTGCCAGCCGAACTTCCGGACAGGGGGATGGCTACACCTTC,TRBD1,TRBV25-1,-,TRBJ1-2,14
CASSGSAGGEGGNEQFF,TGTGCCAGCAGCGGTTCAGCGGGGGGCGAAGGGGGCAATGAGCAGTTCTTC,TRBD2,TRBV5-4,once,TRBJ2-1,17
CASTTPSPTGGDGSGANVLTF,TGCGCCAGCACCACTCCCTCGCCCACAGGGGGCGATGGCTCTGGGGCCAACGTCCTGACTTTC,TRBD1,TRBV5-1,-,TRBJ2-6,21
CASSFGTNWGRDTEAFF,TGTGCCAGCAGTTTTGGGACTAACTGGGGGCGGGACACTGAAGCTTTCTTT,-,TRBV28,-,TRBJ1-1,17
CASSSVAGPNEKLFF,TGTGCCAGCTCATCTGTGGCAGGGCCAAATGAAAAACTGTTTTTT,-,TRBV18,-,TRBJ1-4,15
CASHYGDTPYGYTF,TGTGCCAGTCACTATGGGGACACTCCTTATGGCTACACCTTC,-,TRBV19,-,TRBJ1-2,14